This TCR beta chain came from a study of T-cell reconstitution after alpha-beta-depleted transplantation in children. This CDR3 is built from 11 residues. V gave up 3 bases and J gave up 5 bases, with 7 bases separating them. In germline, CDR1 is SQVTM, CDR2 ANQGSEA. There are many counts of this clonotype. During its preparation, the TCRbeta library received unique molecular identifiers. One entry per CDR3 protein, called by TCRdb with MiXCR from the PCR reads. The data contain hundreds of thousands of distinct CDR3 sequences, 16% of them singletons. This sequence was found in a human donor who donated a stem cell graft to a child with acute myeloid leukemia. V and J are TRBV29-1 and TRBJ2-5, with D possibly being TRBD2 (5 bases). The sequenced sample was PBMCs from the stem cell graft donor, obtained from the stem cell graft. CDR3 nucleotides: TGCAGCGTTGAGGAGCGGGAGACCCAGTACTTC. The encoded protein is CSVEERETQYF. Full variable domain (remainder filled in from reference TRBV29-1 and TRBJ2-5): SAVISQKPSRDICQRGTSLTIQCQVDSQVTMMFWYRQQPGQSLTLIATANQGSEATYESGFVIDKFPISRPNLTFSTLTVSNMSPEDSSIYLCSVEERETQYFGPGTRLLVL.